Here is one T cell receptor (beta chain) with its context. Its antigen is not known. TCRdb used MiXCR to reprocess the RACE reads, holding one entry per CDR3 protein. The sample contains about 42,000 distinct CDR3 sequences, around 12% of which appear only once. This sample's time point: pre-sensitization, week 0. Treatment reported: therapeutic diphenylcyclopropenone sensitization with weekly scalp DPC. This entry comes from a study of human T cells and chemical hapten exposure. Study-wide context: 2% DPC was applied to around 2 cm by around 2 cm of upper inner arm skin for sensitization. Findings and limits, study-wide: Expanded TCRs produced significantly more large CDR3 similarity clusters than controls did.

Germline loops: CDR1 MNHEY, CDR2 SMNVEV (reference sequence). V lost 5 bases and J lost 4, with 20 bases in between. This CDR3 is 16 amino acids long. The sequencing used whole blood, collected in connection with sensitization to the hapten diphenylcyclopropenone (DPC). The genes are TRBV27 and TRBJ1-1; perhaps TRBD1 as D (6 bases). This TCR came from a woman aged 25 to 39 with alopecia areata. Some clones in this sample may be carry-over from other donors' samples. CDR3 DNA sequence: TGTGCCAGCAGTCCAAGACCCACAGGGCGTGCCACTGAAGCTTTCTTT. It encodes CASSPRPTGRATEAFF.